Below are 22 T cell receptor beta chains sequenced from a single sample in a study of blood T cells in healthy people across ages. The authors ran a second PCR of about 7 to 11 cycles using a sample-barcoded 5' primer and a J-beta primer mix. TCRdb ran MiXCR on the 5' RACE reads and lists one entry per CDR3 protein. The repertoire includes almost 1 million distinct CDR3 sequences, roughly 51% of them detected once, and 20% to 25% sits in the top ten. The sample consisted of blood. The receptors were sampled from a woman aged 55-69 years in good health.

The rearrangement links TRBV6-5 to TRBJ2-1; 12 bases agree with TRBD2. CDR1 is MNHEY, CDR2 SVGAGI, per germline. The junction had 10 bases not matched to a gene; V was cut back by 6 bases and J by 7 bases. CDR3 length: 16 residues. CDR3 coding DNA: TGTGCCAGCAGGAAAGTGCTAGCGGGAGGGAGTAATGAGCAGTTCTTC. Protein: CASRKVLAGGSNEQFF.

In its sample, this clonotype was seen a few times. The V call is TRBV2, the J call TRBJ1-1; D might be TRBD1 (5 bases). Germline V gene data show CDR1 as SNHLY and CDR2 as FYNNEI. CDR3 size: 11 residues. V was trimmed by 7 bases and J by 3 bases, leaving 6 bases between them. The DNA for the CDR3 is TGTGCCAGCACAGGGTACACTGAAGCTTTCTTT. Protein sequence: CASTGYTEAFF.

The chain uses TRBV27 and TRBJ2-6, with D possibly matching TRBD1 (6 bases). The germline V and J ends were trimmed by 5 bases and 1 base, with 18 bases remaining between them. The CDR3 sequence is 18 residues long. Looked up from germline, CDR1 is MNHEY and CDR2 is SMNVEV (reference sequence). CDR3 DNA: TGTGCCAGCAGTGTTGGGACATATGGGTTGTCTGGGGCCAACGTCCTGACTTTC. It encodes CASSVGTYGLSGANVLTF. The full variable domain, with the rest looked up from reference TRBV27 and TRBJ2-6, is EAQVTQNPRYLITVTGKKLTVTCSQNMNHEYMSWYRQDPGLGLRQIYYSMNVEVTDKGDVPEGYKVSRKEKRNFPLILESPSPNQTSLYFCASSVGTYGLSGANVLTFGAGSRLTVL.

The V gene is TRBV18, the J gene TRBJ2-7; weak D call: TRBD1 (6 bases). The DNA matches TRBJ2-5 better at its end, which makes the J call doubtful. Germline V gives CDR1 KGHSH, CDR2 LQKENI. The CDR3 loop spans 17 amino acids. The CDR3 nucleotides are TGTGCCAGCTCACCAACAGTCACAAGTCAGGGGAAGGGGACCCAGTACTTC. Protein product: CASSPTVTSQGKGTQYF.

The CDR3: CASSQRVGRETSGSRSEQYF. The CDR3, as DNA: TGTGCCAGCAGCCAACGGGTTGGACGGGAAACTAGCGGGAGTCGTAGTGAGCAGTACTTC. This rearrangement joins TRBV5-6 to TRBJ2-5; 11 positions agree with TRBD2. In germline, CDR1 is SGHDT, CDR2 YYEEEE. The CDR3 consists of 20 residues. V shed 4 bases and J 11 bases; nucleotides not matched to a gene: 28.

This clonotype has a handful of counts. The gene calls are TRBV29-1 and TRBJ1-2; perhaps TRBD1 as D (6 bases). The CDR3 has 13 amino acids. The V and J ends lost 4 bases and 3 bases respectively, with 12 bases between them. CDR1 is SQVTM and CDR2 is ANQGSEA in the germline V gene. DNA of the CDR3: TGCAGCGTTGTCGACAGGATATACTATGGCTACACCTTC. This translates into CSVVDRIYYGYTF.

The chain joins TRBV29-1 to TRBJ2-1; 8 nucleotides align to TRBD1. Germline CDR1 SQVTM, CDR2 ANQGSEA. The length of the CDR3 is 12 residues. The CDR3 sequence: CRTDRAYNEQFF. CDR3 coding DNA: TGCAGGACGGACAGGGCCTACAATGAGCAGTTCTTC.

Only one count was recorded for this clonotype. The V gene is TRBV20-1, the J gene TRBJ1-5, with D tentatively TRBD1 (5 bases). CDR1 is DFQATT and CDR2 is SNEGSKA in the germline V gene (reference sequence). The CDR3 loop spans 13 amino acids. The germline V and J ends were trimmed by 3 bases and 5 bases, with 11 bases remaining between them. The CDR3 DNA reads TGCAGTGCTAGGGGGGATCACGATCAGCCCCAGCATTTT. Protein product: CSARGDHDQPQHF.

In its sample, this clonotype was seen a few times. This rearrangement joins TRBV7-9 to TRBJ2-5, with D tentatively TRBD2 (6 bases). The better agreement between TRBJ2-7 and the DNA end casts doubt on the J call. The CDR3 covers 15 residues. Germline assignment: CDR1 SEHNR and CDR2 FQNEAQ (reference sequence). The CDR3 reads CASSQGAGRLYEQYF. CDR3 coding DNA: TGTGCCAGCAGCCAAGGGGCGGGACGGCTCTACGAGCAGTACTTC.

This clonotype was found many times. The chain links TRBV7-6 to TRBJ2-3; D is perhaps TRBD1 or TRBD2 (5 bases each). CDR3 length equals 16 residues. Germline CDR1 and CDR2: SGHVS and FNYEAQ. Trimming pared 1 base from V and 4 bases from J, leaving 15 bases between. The chain's CDR3 is CASSLVPEAGSDTQYF. The CDR3 nucleotides are TGTGCCAGCAGCTTAGTGCCGGAGGCAGGGTCAGATACGCAGTATTTT. Drawing the rest from reference TRBV7-6 and TRBJ2-3, the complete variable domain is GAGVSQSPRYKVTKRGQDVALRCDPISGHVSLYWYRQALGQGPEFLTYFNYEAQQDKSGLPNDRFSAERPEGSISTLTIQRTEQRDSAMYRCASSLVPEAGSDTQYFGPGTRLTVL.

The chain combines TRBV7-9 with TRBJ1-2; no reliable D call. V gave up 1 base and J gave up 1 base, with 10 bases separating them. Germline V gene data show CDR1 as SEHNR and CDR2 as FQNEAQ (reference sequence). CDR3 length equals 15 residues. The CDR3 here is CASSLVSGFNYGYTF. CDR3 nucleotides: TGTGCCAGCAGCTTAGTGTCCGGGTTTAACTATGGCTACACCTTC.

This clonotype was seen a handful of times. The chain has TRBV5-1 and TRBJ2-7; 10 bases are shared with TRBD2. V lost 3 bases and J lost 4; bases outside the gene matches: 10. The CDR3 totals 16 residues. Germline loops: CDR1 SGHRS, CDR2 YFSETQ. This CDR3 is CASSSAPTSGPYEQYF. The CDR3 DNA is TGCGCCAGCAGCTCTGCCCCGACTAGCGGGCCGTACGAGCAGTACTTC.

The chain's CDR3 is CASSSRGYQETQYF. The DNA for the CDR3 is TGTGCCAGCAGCAGCCGGGGGTACCAAGAGACCCAGTACTTC. The V call is TRBV9, the J call TRBJ2-5, with D possibly being TRBD2 (6 bases). Trimming took 4 bases from V and 0 from J, leaving 10 bases between them. Germline CDR1 is SGDLS and CDR2 is YYNGEE. The CDR3 length is 14 residues. The whole variable domain, filled in from reference TRBV9 and TRBJ2-5, reads DSGVTQTPKHLITATGQRVTLRCSPRSGDLSVYWYQQSLDQGLQFLIQYYNGEERAKGNILERFSAQQFPDLHSELNLSSLELGDSALYFCASSSRGYQETQYFGPGTRLLVL.

This clonotype was picked up many times. The chain employs TRBV5-1 and TRBJ2-3, with no clear D. The CDR3 consists of 14 residues. V shed 0 bases and J shed 4 bases, with 9 bases lying between them. CDR1 and CDR2 from the germline V gene are SGHRS and YFSETQ. The CDR3 DNA is TGCGCCAGCAGCTTGGTGGTGGGTGCAGATACGCAGTATTTT. Protein product: CASSLVVGADTQYF.

This chain joins TRBV4-1 and TRBJ2-7; 7 nucleotides match TRBD2. CDR3 length: 16 residues. The V and J ends lost 0 bases and 7 bases, in that order; junction bases with no gene match: 12. Germline assignment: CDR1 MGHRA and CDR2 YSYEKL. In DNA form, the CDR3 reads TGCGCCAGCAGCCAAGATCCGACTAGCAGGACATGGGAGCAGTACTTC. It yields the protein CASSQDPTSRTWEQYF.

The V gene is TRBV29-1, the J gene TRBJ2-4; D is ambiguous. The closer fit of TRBJ2-7 to the DNA end suggests the J call may be wrong. This CDR3 has 11 residues. Germline-derived CDR1 and CDR2 are SQVTM and ANQGSEA. CDR3 amino acids: CSFRTAHEQYF. In nucleotides, the CDR3 is TGCAGCTTTAGGACGGCCCACGAGCAGTACTTC.

V usage is TRBV29-1 and J usage is TRBJ1-2, with D perhaps matching TRBD1 (6 bases). Trimming took 0 bases from V and 8 from J, leaving 10 bases between them. The germline V gene has CDR1 SQVTM and CDR2 ANQGSEA. There are 12 residues in the CDR3. In nucleotides, the CDR3 is TGCAGCGTTGAAGAGGGGGCAGGAGGCTACACCTTC. This encodes CSVEEGAGGYTF. The whole variable domain, remainder taken from reference TRBV29-1 and TRBJ1-2, is SAVISQKPSRDICQRGTSLTIQCQVDSQVTMMFWYRQQPGQSLTLIATANQGSEATYESGFVIDKFPISRPNLTFSTLTVSNMSPEDSSIYLCSVEEGAGGYTFGSGTRLTVV.

This chain uses TRBV2 with TRBJ2-4; tentative D call: TRBD1 (6 bases). In germline, CDR1 is SNHLY, CDR2 FYNNEI. The CDR3 consists of 11 residues. The V gene lost 8 bases and the J gene lost 15 bases, with 17 bases spanning the gap. Here the CDR3 reads CASVRGDTAYF. In DNA, the CDR3 is TGTGCCAGCGTCAGGGGAGATACGGCGTACTTC.

V usage is TRBV7-2 and J usage is TRBJ2-5, with D possibly TRBD2 on 5 matching bases. The length of the CDR3 is 16 residues. Trimming removed 2 bases at V and 0 bases at J, with 13 bases between. Per germline, CDR1 SGHTA and CDR2 FQGNSA. CDR3 region: CASSLPPTMYQETQYF. For the CDR3, the DNA is TGTGCCAGCAGCTTACCCCCGACTATGTACCAAGAGACCCAGTACTTC.

The chain employs TRBV28 and TRBJ2-1; weak D call: TRBD2 (5 bases). CDR3 size: 15 residues. The V and J ends lost 6 bases and 0 bases respectively, with 12 bases between them. Germline V CDR1 and CDR2: MDHEN, SYDVKM. CDR3 in DNA: TGTGCCAGCAGAACCACCGGGGACTCCTACAATGAGCAGTTCTTC. It translates to CASRTTGDSYNEQFF.

This chain joins TRBV4-2 and TRBJ2-7; tentative D call: TRBD1 (5 bases). The J call could be wrong; TRBJ2-5 is a better fit for the DNA end. From germline, CDR1 is LGHNA and CDR2 YNFKEQ. The CDR3 is 16 amino acids. CDR3 bases: TGTGCCAGCAGCCAAGATTCAGGGTACCGTCGAGAGACCCAGTACTTC. It codes for CASSQDSGYRRETQYF.

A note on this clonotype: At one end, the junction sequence differs from germline, possibly due to a read error. The chain recombines TRBV5-1 with TRBJ2-1; D call uncertain. Germline CDR1 SGHRS, CDR2 YFSETQ. The CDR3 contains 14 residues. The CDR3 sequence is CASSLVLNHNKQFF. The CDR3 DNA sequence: TGCGCCAGCAGCTTGGTGCTTAACCACAATAAGCAGTTCTTC.